This T cell receptor (beta chain) was obtained from a study of cytomegalovirus exposure and HLA in healthy donors. CDR3 length equals 13 residues. V was cut by 4 bases and J by 3 bases, with 10 bases left in between. Germline lookup yields CDR1 SGHTA and CDR2 FQGNSA. Use of 60 Vbeta and 13 Jbeta primers characterized the PCR. Clones were read by immunoSEQ multiplex PCR, and TCRdb kept only the in-frame ones, dropping some. The sample comprises about 200,000 clones, about 90% of which are singletons, and roughly 0.98% rests with the top ten. Sequencing was carried out using PBMCs. The source of this sequence is a boy aged 2 to 10 in good health and CMV-seronegative. This chain joins TRBV7-2 and TRBJ2-7; D is possibly TRBD1 (6 bases). Here the CDR3 DNA reads TGTGCCAGCAGCTCGGACAGTTTCTACGAGCAGTACTTC. This translates into CASSSDSFYEQYF.